Listed below are T cell receptor beta chains from one sample, sequenced in a study of blood T cell repertoires in COVID-19. Some clones are missing from TCRdb's copy, which holds only in-frame ones; the method was immunoSEQ multiplex PCR. The table records 100,000 to 150,000 clones, 88% of them present only once. The sample was peripheral blood. The source of these receptors is a human donor in a cohort sampled during active COVID-19. Each CDR3 is given with its conserved first and last residue. The order of the fields is J gene, D gene, V gene, clone size, CDR3 DNA, CDR3 protein. The D gene is left open where the match is weak. The size entry is marked missing in some rows and otherwise reads once, few, many or a size class.

J gene: TRBJ2-5; D gene: TRBD1; V gene: TRBV7-9; clone size: NA; CDR3 DNA: TGTGCCAGCAGCGAGGGGTGGACAGGATCATTCCAAGAGACCCAGTACTTC; CDR3 protein: CASSEGWTGSFQETQYF
J gene: TRBJ2-2; D gene: TRBD2; V gene: TRBV29-1; clone size: NA; CDR3 DNA: TGCAGCGTTCCCTCGGGCGCGGGGGGGGCCACCGGGGAGCTGTTTTTT; CDR3 protein: CSVPSGAGGATGELFF
J gene: TRBJ2-5; D gene: NA; V gene: TRBV9; clone size: NA; CDR3 DNA: TGTGCCAGCAGCGTCCTACAAGTCGGGGAGACCCAGTACTTC; CDR3 protein: CASSVLQVGETQYF
J gene: TRBJ1-2; D gene: NA; V gene: TRBV5-8; clone size: NA; CDR3 DNA: TGTGCCAGCAGCTTGGGGACAGTCGGCTACACCTTC; CDR3 protein: CASSLGTVGYTF
J gene: TRBJ2-7; D gene: TRBD1; V gene: TRBV4-2; clone size: NA; CDR3 DNA: TGTGCCAGCAGCCAAGGATTTGGGACAGGGTACGAGCAGTACTTC; CDR3 protein: CASSQGFGTGYEQYF
J gene: TRBJ1-2; D gene: NA; V gene: TRBV25-1; clone size: NA; CDR3 DNA: TGTGCCACCCAGACGGCCAGGGATGGCTACACCTTC; CDR3 protein: CATQTARDGYTF
J gene: TRBJ1-1; D gene: NA; V gene: TRBV21-1; clone size: NA; CDR3 DNA: TGTGCCAGCAGCAAAGCCGGGCAGGGGGACACTGAAGCTTTCTTT; CDR3 protein: CASSKAGQGDTEAFF
J gene: TRBJ2-1; D gene: NA; V gene: TRBV21-1; clone size: NA; CDR3 DNA: TGTGCCAGCAGCCCCCGGACTAGCCCACAAGACCAATACAATGAGCAGTTCTTC; CDR3 protein: CASSPRTSPQDQYNEQFF
J gene: TRBJ1-5; D gene: TRBD1; V gene: TRBV19; clone size: few; CDR3 DNA: TGTGCCAGCAGGACAACAGGGGAATATAGCAATCAGCCCCAGCATTTT; CDR3 protein: CASRTTGEYSNQPQHF
J gene: TRBJ2-7; D gene: NA; V gene: TRBV7-8; clone size: once; CDR3 DNA: TGTGCCAGCAGCCCCGGCAGGGCATTTCTCAGCGAGCAGTACTTC; CDR3 protein: CASSPGRAFLSEQYF
J gene: TRBJ2-1; D gene: NA; V gene: TRBV5-1; clone size: NA; CDR3 DNA: TGCGCCAGCAGCATTGACATCCTCAATGAGCAGTTCTTC; CDR3 protein: CASSIDILNEQFF
J gene: TRBJ2-2; D gene: TRBD1; V gene: TRBV11-2; clone size: NA; CDR3 DNA: TGTGCCAGCAGCTTAGGGGACAGGGGGCTAACCGGGGAGCTGTTTTTT; CDR3 protein: CASSLGDRGLTGELFF
J gene: TRBJ2-7; D gene: NA; V gene: TRBV3-1/TRBV3-2; clone size: NA; CDR3 DNA: TGTGCCAGCAGCCAAGGGGGGGTCTCCTACGAGCAGTACTTC; CDR3 protein: CASSQGGVSYEQYF
J gene: TRBJ2-3; D gene: NA; V gene: TRBV6-5; clone size: NA; CDR3 DNA: TGTGCCAGCAGATCCCGGGACTTTAGCACAGATACGCAGTATTTT; CDR3 protein: CASRSRDFSTDTQYF
J gene: TRBJ2-3; D gene: NA; V gene: TRBV4-1; clone size: NA; CDR3 DNA: TGCGCCAGCAGCCAAGATCAGGCTCATTCAGATACGCAGTATTTT; CDR3 protein: CASSQDQAHSDTQYF
J gene: TRBJ1-6; D gene: NA; V gene: TRBV10-2; clone size: NA; CDR3 DNA: TGCGCCAGCAGTGATCACCTGGAGTCACCCCTCCACTTT; CDR3 protein: CASSDHLESPLHF
J gene: TRBJ2-3; D gene: NA; V gene: TRBV14; clone size: NA; CDR3 DNA: TGTGCCAGCAGCCAAGTCTTCGGTAGCGGCAACACGCAGTATTTT; CDR3 protein: CASSQVFGSGNTQYF
J gene: TRBJ1-5; D gene: NA; V gene: TRBV19; clone size: NA; CDR3 DNA: TGTGCCAGTAGTATCGGTGATAGCAATCAGCCCCAGCATTTT; CDR3 protein: CASSIGDSNQPQHF
J gene: TRBJ2-7; D gene: TRBD1; V gene: TRBV28; clone size: NA; CDR3 DNA: TGTGCCAGCAGTACGGGACAGGGTTCTTACGAGCAGTACTTC; CDR3 protein: CASSTGQGSYEQYF
J gene: TRBJ2-1; D gene: TRBD2; V gene: TRBV10-3; clone size: NA; CDR3 DNA: TGTGCCATCAGAAGCGGGGATGAGCAGTTCTTC; CDR3 protein: CAIRSGDEQFF
J gene: TRBJ2-1; D gene: NA; V gene: TRBV5-5; clone size: NA; CDR3 DNA: TGTGCCAGCAGCTTGGCACTGACTCTCCCCGGGGATGAGCAGTTCTTC; CDR3 protein: CASSLALTLPGDEQFF
J gene: TRBJ2-7; D gene: TRBD2; V gene: TRBV10-1; clone size: NA; CDR3 DNA: TGCGCCTGCCCCAGGACTAGCGGGAGACTGAAAGCCTACGAGCAGTACTTC; CDR3 protein: CACPRTSGRLKAYEQYF
J gene: TRBJ2-3; D gene: NA; V gene: TRBV19; clone size: NA; CDR3 DNA: TGTGCCAGTAGTAACCAGGGACTCAAGACCACAGATACGCAGTATTTT; CDR3 protein: CASSNQGLKTTDTQYF
J gene: TRBJ2-1; D gene: TRBD1; V gene: TRBV6-6; clone size: NA; CDR3 DNA: TGTGCCAGCAGGGCCGGGACAGGGGGCAATGAGCAGTTCTTC; CDR3 protein: CASRAGTGGNEQFF
J gene: TRBJ2-5; D gene: NA; V gene: TRBV5-4; clone size: NA; CDR3 DNA: TGTGCCAGCAGCTTGGTTTATGGCTCCCAAGAGACCCAGTACTTC; CDR3 protein: CASSLVYGSQETQYF
J gene: TRBJ2-7; D gene: TRBD2; V gene: TRBV23-1; clone size: once; CDR3 DNA: TGCGCCAGCAGTCACGGGACACCCGGGACTAGAATGTACGAGCAGTACTTC; CDR3 protein: CASSHGTPGTRMYEQYF
J gene: TRBJ1-1; D gene: NA; V gene: TRBV3-1/TRBV3-2; clone size: NA; CDR3 DNA: TGTGCCAGCAGCCAGGCGGGTGGGGTCACTGAAGCTTTCTTT; CDR3 protein: CASSQAGGVTEAFF
J gene: TRBJ2-5; D gene: TRBD2; V gene: TRBV7-2; clone size: NA; CDR3 DNA: TGTGCCAGCAGCTTAGGGCTAGCGGGAGGCTTCCAAGAGACCCAGTACTTC; CDR3 protein: CASSLGLAGGFQETQYF
J gene: TRBJ1-1; D gene: NA; V gene: TRBV14; clone size: NA; CDR3 DNA: TGTGCCAGCTCGGAGCAGGGCGACACTGAAGCTTTCTTT; CDR3 protein: CASSEQGDTEAFF
J gene: TRBJ1-1; D gene: NA; V gene: TRBV10-3; clone size: NA; CDR3 DNA: TGTGCCATCAGTGACAGTACGAACACTGAAGCTTTCTTT; CDR3 protein: CAISDSTNTEAFF
J gene: TRBJ2-3; D gene: NA; V gene: TRBV27; clone size: NA; CDR3 DNA: TGTGCCAGCAGAAGAGAGATCACGGATACGCAGTATTTT; CDR3 protein: CASRREITDTQYF
J gene: TRBJ2-6; D gene: NA; V gene: TRBV5-4; clone size: NA; CDR3 DNA: TGTGCCAGCAGCCACGGGTACCAAACGAGCTCTGGGGCCAACGTCCTGACTTTC; CDR3 protein: CASSHGYQTSSGANVLTF
J gene: TRBJ2-7; D gene: NA; V gene: TRBV6-5; clone size: NA; CDR3 DNA: TGTGCCAGCAGGCGGGGACTGAACTACGAGCAGTACTTC; CDR3 protein: CASRRGLNYEQYF
J gene: TRBJ1-3; D gene: NA; V gene: TRBV4-1; clone size: once; CDR3 DNA: TGCGCCAGCAGCCAAGTTGATCCAGGGGATCTCAACTGGAACACCATATATTTT; CDR3 protein: CASSQVDPGDLNWNTIYF
J gene: TRBJ1-5; D gene: NA; V gene: TRBV5-6; clone size: NA; CDR3 DNA: TGTGCCAGCAGCCGGGGGAATCAGCCCCAGCATTTT; CDR3 protein: CASSRGNQPQHF
J gene: TRBJ1-2; D gene: NA; V gene: TRBV7-3; clone size: NA; CDR3 DNA: TGTGCCAGCAGCCCCTCGGGGACTGGGACCTATGGCTACACCTTC; CDR3 protein: CASSPSGTGTYGYTF
J gene: TRBJ2-3; D gene: NA; V gene: TRBV5-1; clone size: NA; CDR3 DNA: TGCGCCAGCAGCTTTGACAGACACCGGTATTTT; CDR3 protein: CASSFDRHRYF
J gene: TRBJ2-7; D gene: NA; V gene: TRBV12-3/TRBV12-4; clone size: NA; CDR3 DNA: TGTGCCAGCAGAGACACCTACGAGCAGTACTTC; CDR3 protein: CASRDTYEQYF
J gene: TRBJ2-1; D gene: TRBD1; V gene: TRBV6-5; clone size: NA; CDR3 DNA: TGTGCCAGCAGTCGGGACAGGGGGTACAATGAGCAGTTCTTC; CDR3 protein: CASSRDRGYNEQFF
J gene: TRBJ2-2; D gene: TRBD1; V gene: TRBV11-2; clone size: NA; CDR3 DNA: TGTGCCAGCAGCCGGGGACAGGTGAACGCCGGGGAGCTGTTTTTT; CDR3 protein: CASSRGQVNAGELFF
J gene: TRBJ1-2; D gene: NA; V gene: TRBV6-1; clone size: NA; CDR3 DNA: TGTGCCAGCAGTGGGACAGAGACACATACCTCTTGGGGCTGCACCTTC; CDR3 protein: CASSGTETHTSWGCTF
J gene: TRBJ2-7; D gene: TRBD2; V gene: TRBV5-1; clone size: NA; CDR3 DNA: TGCGCCAGCAGCTTGACTAGCGGGAGGGCCGGGGTCTACGAGCAGTACTTC; CDR3 protein: CASSLTSGRAGVYEQYF
J gene: TRBJ2-3; D gene: TRBD2; V gene: TRBV7-2; clone size: NA; CDR3 DNA: TGTGCCAGCAGCGCTGGGGAGGGGCGACCCACAGATACGCAGTATTTT; CDR3 protein: CASSAGEGRPTDTQYF
J gene: TRBJ1-4; D gene: NA; V gene: TRBV7-9; clone size: once; CDR3 DNA: TGTGCCAGCAGCTTATCGGGGGGAGATGAAAAACTGTTTTTT; CDR3 protein: CASSLSGGDEKLFF
J gene: TRBJ1-5; D gene: NA; V gene: TRBV7-2; clone size: once; CDR3 DNA: TGTGCCAGCAGCTTAGAAGGGGCCAGGTTGACGCCCCAGCATTTT; CDR3 protein: CASSLEGARLTPQHF
J gene: TRBJ2-1; D gene: TRBD1; V gene: TRBV5-1; clone size: NA; CDR3 DNA: TGCGCCAGCGGACAGGGAAGAGGCTTCGGCTCCTACAATGAGCAGTTCTTC; CDR3 protein: CASGQGRGFGSYNEQFF
J gene: TRBJ2-1; D gene: NA; V gene: TRBV5-1; clone size: NA; CDR3 DNA: TGCGCCAGCAGCTCGTCCGGGACAAATTACAATGAGCAGTTCTTC; CDR3 protein: CASSSSGTNYNEQFF
J gene: TRBJ1-6; D gene: NA; V gene: TRBV19; clone size: NA; CDR3 DNA: TGTGCCACAAAAGTACGGGGAACAGAGCCTTCACCCCTCCACTTT; CDR3 protein: CATKVRGTEPSPLHF
J gene: TRBJ1-5; D gene: NA; V gene: TRBV4-1; clone size: few; CDR3 DNA: TGCGCCAGCAGCCAAGAAACCGTGGGAGCCGGGAATCAGCCCCAGCATTTT; CDR3 protein: CASSQETVGAGNQPQHF
J gene: TRBJ1-2; D gene: NA; V gene: TRBV7-9; clone size: NA; CDR3 DNA: TGTGCCAGCAGCTTTGGCAGGGGTGGGTTCTATGGCTACACCTTC; CDR3 protein: CASSFGRGGFYGYTF
J gene: TRBJ2-2; D gene: TRBD1; V gene: TRBV2; clone size: NA; CDR3 DNA: TGTGCCAGCAGTCTCACAGGGGGCATTCACGGGGAGCTGTTTTTT; CDR3 protein: CASSLTGGIHGELFF
J gene: TRBJ1-5; D gene: NA; V gene: TRBV10-2; clone size: NA; CDR3 DNA: TGCGCCAGCCGAGGACAGAACAATCAGCCCCAGCATTTT; CDR3 protein: CASRGQNNQPQHF